This T cell receptor (beta chain) was identified in a study of blood T cell repertoires in COVID-19. Study at large: Samples came from the United States, Italy and Spain, spanning acute and convalescent COVID-19. From T cells, B-cell-depleted T cells, or PBMCs came the material, which was cDNA or gDNA.

The CDR3 sequence is 13 residues long. Germline CDR1 GTSNPN, CDR2 SVGIG (reference sequence). Trimming removed 7 bases at V and 7 bases at J, with 14 bases between. As originally analysed: Amplification from reference gene primers served as the basis for estimated nucleated cell counts. This table comes from immunoSEQ multiplex PCR, and its TCRdb copy is limited to in-frame clones, with some not included. That table supplies the V and J calls and clone size; D and trimming were determined from the DNA. The data show about 200,000 clones, about 83% seen once. Patients of the Seattle cohort, enrolled during active infection, were followed longitudinally.

This chain connects TRBV30 to TRBJ1-6; perhaps TRBD1 as D (5 bases). This receptor was obtained from a person aged 65 to 85 with COVID-19, enrolled during active disease. Sequenced sample: peripheral blood. CDR3: CASRPGPNSPLHF. DNA of the CDR3: TGTGCCTCGAGACCAGGGCCGAATTCACCCCTCCACTTT.